The rows below give T cell receptor beta chains drawn from one sample of a study of human T cells and chemical hapten exposure. TCRdb redid the calling of the RACE reads with MiXCR, one entry per CDR3 protein. The sample records about 54,000 distinct CDR3 sequences, less than 10% being singletons. This sample comprised whole blood, obtained in connection with sensitization to the hapten diphenylcyclopropenone (DPC). These TCRs come from a woman aged 45-60 years with alopecia areata. Some clones in this sample may be carry-over from other donors' samples. CDR3s include the opening cysteine and the closing phenylalanine or tryptophan. A D gene is named only where the DNA matches it firmly. The listing skips clone size in some rows; elsewhere it reads once, few, many or a size class.

d_call | j_call | v_call | clone_size | cdr3_nt | cdr3_aa
- | TRBJ2-7 | TRBV7-2 | many | TGTGCCAGCAGCCTCCTAGCCAACTACGAGCAGTACTTC | CASSLLANYEQYF
- | TRBJ2-5 | TRBV7-9 | - | TGTGCCACCCGGACAGATCAAGAGACCCAGTACTTC | CATRTDQETQYF
- | TRBJ2-3 | TRBV5-4 | - | TGTGCCAGCTTCAGTCAGGGAGGAGATACGCAGTATTTT | CASFSQGGDTQYF
- | TRBJ2-7 | TRBV29-1 | few | TGCAGCGTCAAGGGCACCAGCTCCTACGAGCAGTACTTC | CSVKGTSSYEQYF
- | TRBJ2-5 | TRBV3-1 | - | TGTGCCAGCAGCCACCTTAGGGACTCAACTAAAGAGACCCAGTACTTC | CASSHLRDSTKETQYF
TRBD1 | TRBJ2-5 | TRBV28 | few | TGTGCCCTTGGGGGACAGGGCAGAGAGACCCAGTACTTC | CALGGQGRETQYF
- | TRBJ1-5 | TRBV6-6 | many | TGTGCCAGCAGTTCGAGAAGCAATCAGCCCCAGCATTTT | CASSSRSNQPQHF
TRBD1 | TRBJ1-5 | TRBV19 | - | TGTGCCAGTAGCCACATTCCCGGGACAGGGAACAATCAGCCCCAGCATTTT | CASSHIPGTGNNQPQHF
TRBD1 | TRBJ1-2 | TRBV7-9 | many | TGTGCCAGCAGCTTAGGGCCAGGGGGCAACTATGGCTACACCTTC | CASSLGPGGNYGYTF
- | TRBJ2-6 | TRBV6-1 | many | TGTGCCAGCAGCGACGGGTACTCTGGGGCCAACGTCCTGACTTTC | CASSDGYSGANVLTF
- | TRBJ2-7 | TRBV20-1 | - | TGCAGTGCCGACGTCGGGTCACCCTACGAGCAGTACTTC | CSADVGSPYEQYF
- | TRBJ2-1 | TRBV5-1 | many | TGCGCCAGCAGCTTAGGCAGCCGAGGGCAGTTCTTC | CASSLGSRGQFF